The clone carrying this T cell receptor (beta chain) qualifies as large (0.1 to 1%). The antigen is not known. This CDR3 is 15 amino acids long. Deletions cut 2 bases from V and 0 bases from J, with 9 bases between. Germline CDR1 and CDR2: SGHTA and FQGTGA. This entry belongs to a study of circulating CD8 cells and anti-PD-1 response in melanoma. Study-wide background: Complete or partial response defined responders; stable or progressive disease, non-responders.

Four subsets defined by PD-1 and/or TIGIT were sorted from live CD3+CD8+TCRalphabeta+ cells. Using approximately 16 ng of total RNA, TCR libraries were made with the QIAseq Immune Repertoire TCR panel. TCRdb ran MiXCR on the reads and lists one entry per CDR3 protein. Of around 600 distinct CDR3 sequences in the sample, 5.5% to 8% were seen once. Whole-study findings and limits: Expanded sorted subsets were checked for tumor reactivity using peptides. Experiments were generally run without replicates. DNEG was most diverse; TIGIT repertoires were least diverse.

The sample in question was CD8+ T cells from PBMCs, obtained at baseline or after one month of anti-PD-1 therapy (not recorded which). The source of this sequence is a human donor with melanoma. The V gene is TRBV7-3, the J gene TRBJ2-3; no definite D call. For the CDR3, the DNA is TGTGCCAGCAGCTTAGGAACGGGCAGCACAGATACGCAGTATTTT. It specifies CASSLGTGSTDTQYF.